These T cell receptor beta chains were read from a single sample in a study of beta chain features in type 1 diabetes. TCRdb's table, derived via immunoSEQ multiplex PCR, lists solely in-frame clones and lacks some. The data hold 200,000 to 250,000 clones, with around 65% observed a single time. Sequencing was performed on naive CD4+ T cells from blood. The receptors shown here come from a man between 25 and 39 years old in good health. Each CDR3 is given with its conserved first and last residue. Each record gives: J gene, D gene, clone size, V gene, CDR3 DNA, CDR3 protein. D genes are given only for firm matches. Not every row has a clone size; where given, it reads once, few, many or a size class.

j_gene: TRBJ1-1; d_gene: -; abundance: -; v_gene: TRBV29-1; CDR3nt: TGCAGCGTTGAAAGAAACACTGAAGCTTTCTTT; CDR3aa: CSVERNTEAFF
j_gene: TRBJ2-1; d_gene: TRBD2; abundance: -; v_gene: TRBV9; CDR3nt: TGTGCCAGCAGCGTAGGACTAGCGGGAGAACCTGAGCAGTTCTTC; CDR3aa: CASSVGLAGEPEQFF
j_gene: TRBJ2-5; d_gene: TRBD2; abundance: -; v_gene: TRBV7-2; CDR3nt: TGTGCCAGCAGCTTAGGAATAGCGGGGGGGCGTGAGACCCAGTACTTC; CDR3aa: CASSLGIAGGRETQYF
j_gene: TRBJ1-5; d_gene: -; abundance: -; v_gene: TRBV6-5; CDR3nt: TGTGCCAGCAGTTCAGATAGCAATCAGCCCCAGCATTTT; CDR3aa: CASSSDSNQPQHF
j_gene: TRBJ2-2; d_gene: -; abundance: few; v_gene: TRBV30; CDR3nt: TGTGCCTGGAGTGTGTCGGGAGCCGGGGAGCTGTTTTTT; CDR3aa: CAWSVSGAGELFF
j_gene: TRBJ1-2; d_gene: TRBD1; abundance: -; v_gene: TRBV25-1; CDR3nt: TGTGCCAGCAGTGGAGGACAGGGGGCTGGCTACACCTTC; CDR3aa: CASSGGQGAGYTF
j_gene: TRBJ2-1; d_gene: -; abundance: -; v_gene: TRBV6-6; CDR3nt: TGTGCCAGCAGTCCCCGGTCCTCAAATGAGCAGTTCTTC; CDR3aa: CASSPRSSNEQFF
j_gene: TRBJ2-1; d_gene: TRBD2; abundance: few; v_gene: TRBV29-1; CDR3nt: TGCAGCGTGGGGGGACTAGCGAGCTCCTACAATGAGCAGTTCTTC; CDR3aa: CSVGGLASSYNEQFF
j_gene: TRBJ2-1; d_gene: -; abundance: once; v_gene: TRBV25-1; CDR3nt: TGTGCCAGCAGTGATCGTATATCGGTTGGGATCGGGAATGAGCAGTTCTTC; CDR3aa: CASSDRISVGIGNEQFF
j_gene: TRBJ2-1; d_gene: -; abundance: -; v_gene: TRBV5-1; CDR3nt: TGCGCCAGCAGCTTGGAGGCTAGCGATTACAATGAGCAGTTCTTC; CDR3aa: CASSLEASDYNEQFF
j_gene: TRBJ1-2; d_gene: -; abundance: -; v_gene: TRBV29-1; CDR3nt: TGCAGCGTTGACGGGGGCTACACCTTC; CDR3aa: CSVDGGYTF
j_gene: TRBJ2-3; d_gene: -; abundance: -; v_gene: TRBV11-2; CDR3nt: TGTGCCAGCAGCTTAGCGGCAGCCACAGATACGCAGTATTTT; CDR3aa: CASSLAAATDTQYF
j_gene: TRBJ1-2; d_gene: -; abundance: -; v_gene: TRBV10-3; CDR3nt: TGTGCCTCACGGGTAGGAATCTATGGCTACACCTTC; CDR3aa: CASRVGIYGYTF
j_gene: TRBJ2-3; d_gene: -; abundance: -; v_gene: TRBV29-1; CDR3nt: TGCAGCCTCCCGGCTGAGGGGGGGACAGATACGCAGTATTTT; CDR3aa: CSLPAEGGTDTQYF
j_gene: TRBJ1-1; d_gene: -; abundance: -; v_gene: TRBV6-5; CDR3nt: TGTGCCAGCAGCCGGGGGGCTGAAGCTTTCTTT; CDR3aa: CASSRGAEAFF
j_gene: TRBJ1-2; d_gene: -; abundance: -; v_gene: TRBV25-1; CDR3nt: TGTGCCAGCAGTAAACAGGGAGGAGGCTACACCTTC; CDR3aa: CASSKQGGGYTF
j_gene: TRBJ2-1; d_gene: TRBD2; abundance: few; v_gene: TRBV25-1; CDR3nt: TGTGCCAGCAGTTTAGCGGGAGCGAGCAATGAGCAGTTCTTC; CDR3aa: CASSLAGASNEQFF
j_gene: TRBJ2-3; d_gene: TRBD2; abundance: -; v_gene: TRBV5-1; CDR3nt: TGCGCCAGCAGCTTGGGCTTAAAGACTAGCTCGGCGGATACGCAGTATTTT; CDR3aa: CASSLGLKTSSADTQYF
j_gene: TRBJ1-4; d_gene: -; abundance: few; v_gene: TRBV14; CDR3nt: TGTGCCAGCAGCCAATGGGGGCAATATCGTGAAAAACTGTTTTTT; CDR3aa: CASSQWGQYREKLFF
j_gene: TRBJ2-3; d_gene: TRBD2; abundance: -; v_gene: TRBV11-2; CDR3nt: TGTGCCAGCAGCACAGGGGTCACTAGCGGGTATACAGATACGCAGTATTTT; CDR3aa: CASSTGVTSGYTDTQYF
j_gene: TRBJ2-1; d_gene: TRBD2; abundance: few; v_gene: TRBV29-1; CDR3nt: TGCAGCGTTGGCCCTAGCGGGAGGTACAATGAGCAGTTCTTC; CDR3aa: CSVGPSGRYNEQFF
j_gene: TRBJ2-5; d_gene: -; abundance: -; v_gene: TRBV7-2; CDR3nt: TGTGCCAGCACAGAGGGAGGACAGGCGTATGGAGAGACCCAGTACTTC; CDR3aa: CASTEGGQAYGETQYF
j_gene: TRBJ2-1; d_gene: TRBD2; abundance: once; v_gene: TRBV5-6; CDR3nt: TGTGCCAGCAGACAACTAGCGGGAGGGTTCGGATTCTACAATGAGCAGTTCTTC; CDR3aa: CASRQLAGGFGFYNEQFF
j_gene: TRBJ1-1; d_gene: -; abundance: -; v_gene: TRBV5-4; CDR3nt: TGTGCCAGCAGCTTGGCCTCGACGACTATGAACACTGAAGCTTTCTTT; CDR3aa: CASSLASTTMNTEAFF
j_gene: TRBJ1-4; d_gene: -; abundance: -; v_gene: TRBV6-5; CDR3nt: TGTGCCAGCAGTCGGGGACGGAGTAATGAAAAACTGTTTTTT; CDR3aa: CASSRGRSNEKLFF
j_gene: TRBJ2-4; d_gene: -; abundance: -; v_gene: TRBV10-2; CDR3nt: TGCGCCACCCGGGATTCCAAAAACATTCAGTACTTC; CDR3aa: CATRDSKNIQYF
j_gene: TRBJ2-1; d_gene: TRBD2; abundance: -; v_gene: TRBV28; CDR3nt: TGTGCCAGCAGTCCCCTCGAGAGTAGCGGGAGACTCCATGAGCAGTTCTTC; CDR3aa: CASSPLESSGRLHEQFF
j_gene: TRBJ2-7; d_gene: -; abundance: -; v_gene: TRBV27; CDR3nt: TGTGCCAGCTCCACTAGGGAGAGCTACGAGCAGTACTTC; CDR3aa: CASSTRESYEQYF
j_gene: TRBJ2-1; d_gene: -; abundance: once; v_gene: TRBV30; CDR3nt: TGTGCCTGGACAGGGGGACTAACCAATGAGCAGTTCTTC; CDR3aa: CAWTGGLTNEQFF
j_gene: TRBJ2-1; d_gene: -; abundance: -; v_gene: TRBV5-4; CDR3nt: TGTGCCAGCAGCCGCGAGGGACCAGACAATGAGCAGTTCTTC; CDR3aa: CASSREGPDNEQFF
j_gene: TRBJ2-2; d_gene: -; abundance: -; v_gene: TRBV15; CDR3nt: TGTGCCACCAGCAGAGGTAGCGCCGGGGAGCTGTTTTTT; CDR3aa: CATSRGSAGELFF
j_gene: TRBJ2-5; d_gene: -; abundance: -; v_gene: TRBV2; CDR3nt: TGTGCCAGCAGTGGGGAACGGAGGGAAGAGACCCAGTACTTC; CDR3aa: CASSGERREETQYF
j_gene: TRBJ1-1; d_gene: -; abundance: few; v_gene: TRBV29-1; CDR3nt: TGCAGCGTGAACCCGAACACTGAAGCTTTCTTT; CDR3aa: CSVNPNTEAFF
j_gene: TRBJ2-1; d_gene: -; abundance: -; v_gene: TRBV5-4; CDR3nt: TGTGCCAGCAGCCTTAACCTTAGGGACGGAGAGCAGTTCTTC; CDR3aa: CASSLNLRDGEQFF
j_gene: TRBJ1-4; d_gene: -; abundance: -; v_gene: TRBV30; CDR3nt: TGTGCCTCGCGGTATAATGAAAAACTGTTTTTT; CDR3aa: CASRYNEKLFF
j_gene: TRBJ2-1; d_gene: -; abundance: -; v_gene: TRBV4-1; CDR3nt: TGCGCCAGCAGCCAAGGGAGAACGAGCAGCTCCTACAATGAGCAGTTCTTC; CDR3aa: CASSQGRTSSSYNEQFF
j_gene: TRBJ2-1; d_gene: -; abundance: -; v_gene: TRBV7-2; CDR3nt: TGTGCCAGCAGGTCCGGGACCAACGATGAGCAGTTCTTC; CDR3aa: CASRSGTNDEQFF
j_gene: TRBJ2-3; d_gene: -; abundance: -; v_gene: TRBV7-2; CDR3nt: TGTGCCAGCAGCTTAGGGGTCCTTCCCCCCACAGATACGCAGTATTTT; CDR3aa: CASSLGVLPPTDTQYF
j_gene: TRBJ2-1; d_gene: -; abundance: -; v_gene: TRBV29-1; CDR3nt: TGCAGCGTTGTGGGGGCCACATACAATGAGCAGTTCTTC; CDR3aa: CSVVGATYNEQFF
j_gene: TRBJ1-5; d_gene: -; abundance: -; v_gene: TRBV30; CDR3nt: TGTGCCTGCCGCTATAGCGGGGGCAATCAGCCCCAGCATTTT; CDR3aa: CACRYSGGNQPQHF
j_gene: TRBJ2-7; d_gene: -; abundance: -; v_gene: TRBV7-2; CDR3nt: TGTGCCAGCAGACAGACAGCCGCCTCCTACGAGCAGTACTTC; CDR3aa: CASRQTAASYEQYF
j_gene: TRBJ2-1; d_gene: -; abundance: -; v_gene: TRBV27; CDR3nt: TGTGCCAGCAGTTGGCGGTCCCGGGGCCCGTACAATGAGCAGTTCTTC; CDR3aa: CASSWRSRGPYNEQFF
j_gene: TRBJ1-4; d_gene: -; abundance: -; v_gene: TRBV30; CDR3nt: TGTGCCTGGAGTCCCCGACAGAGGAGGAAACTGTTTTTT; CDR3aa: CAWSPRQRRKLFF
j_gene: TRBJ2-5; d_gene: -; abundance: -; v_gene: TRBV6-5; CDR3nt: TGTGCCAGCAGTTACTCGCACAGGAAGGAGACCCAGTACTTC; CDR3aa: CASSYSHRKETQYF
j_gene: TRBJ2-1; d_gene: -; abundance: once; v_gene: TRBV4-3; CDR3nt: TGCGCCAGCAGCCAAGATCTTTCGGTCGATGAGCAGTTCTTC; CDR3aa: CASSQDLSVDEQFF
j_gene: TRBJ2-7; d_gene: -; abundance: -; v_gene: TRBV20-1; CDR3nt: TGCAGTGCGGGAACAGGGAACGAGCAGTACTTC; CDR3aa: CSAGTGNEQYF
j_gene: TRBJ2-7; d_gene: -; abundance: -; v_gene: TRBV29-1; CDR3nt: TGCAGCGTTGCGCGGGACAGCTACGAGCAGTACTTC; CDR3aa: CSVARDSYEQYF
j_gene: TRBJ1-1; d_gene: -; abundance: -; v_gene: TRBV30; CDR3nt: TGTGCCTGGACCCAGGGAGGGGGGGAAGCTTTCTTT; CDR3aa: CAWTQGGGEAFF
j_gene: TRBJ2-7; d_gene: TRBD2; abundance: once; v_gene: TRBV5-1; CDR3nt: TGCGCCAGCAGCTTTGGAACTAGCGGCTACGAGCAGTACTTC; CDR3aa: CASSFGTSGYEQYF
j_gene: TRBJ2-3; d_gene: -; abundance: -; v_gene: TRBV5-4; CDR3nt: TGTGCCAGCAGCTTCGACTTCCTTAGCACAGATACGCAGTATTTT; CDR3aa: CASSFDFLSTDTQYF
j_gene: TRBJ1-2; d_gene: -; abundance: -; v_gene: TRBV30; CDR3nt: TGTGCCTCCCCGTCGGGTCACCCTTCCCCTTATGGCTACACCTTC; CDR3aa: CASPSGHPSPYGYTF
j_gene: TRBJ1-5; d_gene: -; abundance: few; v_gene: TRBV5-1; CDR3nt: TGCGCCAGCAGCTCTGGGGGCAGCAATCAGCCCCAGCATTTT; CDR3aa: CASSSGGSNQPQHF
j_gene: TRBJ2-7; d_gene: -; abundance: -; v_gene: TRBV4-2; CDR3nt: TGTGCCAGCAGCCAAGATTATGCGGGACACCTCTCCTACGAGCAGTACTTC; CDR3aa: CASSQDYAGHLSYEQYF